Presented here are 31 T cell receptor beta chains from one specimen sequenced in a study of CD8+ T cells in alopecia areata. The authors extracted RNA and reverse transcribed it into cDNA as the sequencing template. This table comes from immunoSEQ multiplex PCR, and its TCRdb copy is limited to in-frame clones, with some not included. The data contain 190,000 or so clones, roughly 61% of them singletons. The treatment was: oral pan-JAK inhibitor, 5-10 mg twice daily. The sample in question was CD8+ T cells sorted from blood, obtained at week 24, from a patient treated with tofacitinib. Receptors originate from a human donor with alopecia areata.

This clone is a singleton in its sample. The rearrangement uses TRBV15 and TRBJ1-2; the match to TRBD1 covers 7 bases. V was pared by 2 bases and J by 8 bases, with 8 bases of the junction left unmatched. The CDR3 is 14 residues long. Germline-derived CDR1 and CDR2 are LNHNV and YYDKDF (reference sequence). The CDR3 nucleotides are TGTGCCACCAGCAGACCTCTACAGGGGAAAGGCTACACCTTC. Amino acids: CATSRPLQGKGYTF.

The J gene is TRBJ2-2, the V gene TRBV7-6; no clear D. Trimming removed 5 bases from V and 4 bases from J, with 8 bases in between. The CDR3 is made up of 13 amino acids. The germline V gene encodes CDR1 SGHVS and CDR2 FNYEAQ. DNA of the CDR3: TGTGCCAGCAGCGAATACAGCACCGGGGAGCTGTTTTTT. This encodes CASSEYSTGELFF.

This clone was picked up a small number of times. The DNA for the CDR3 is TGCAGCGTTCAGAGGTACACTGAAGCTTTCTTT. Amino acids: CSVQRYTEAFF. This chain links TRBV29-1 with TRBJ1-1, with D uncertain. Trimming took 5 bases from V and 3 from J, leaving 7 bases between them. Looked up from germline, CDR1 is SQVTM and CDR2 is ANQGSEA. The CDR3 contains 11 residues.

The rearrangement joins TRBV6-6 to TRBJ1-5; D remains unclear. The CDR3 has 14 amino acids. CDR1 is MNHNY, CDR2 SVGAGI, per germline (reference sequence). Trimming shortened V by 7 bases and J by 0 bases, and 10 bases separated the two germline ends. Here the CDR3 DNA reads TGTGCCAGCACTCTTACTTATAGCAATCAGCCCCAGCATTTT. This codes for CASTLTYSNQPQHF.

The chain links TRBV7-9 to TRBJ2-1, with 7 bases matching TRBD1. J gave up 5 bases and V 4 bases, and 8 bases lay outside the gene matches. The CDR3 is 15 residues long. The germline gives CDR1 SEHNR, CDR2 FQNEAQ (reference sequence). The CDR3 here is CASSSRDRQNNEQFF. In nucleotides, the CDR3 is TGTGCCAGCAGCTCCCGGGACAGACAAAACAATGAGCAGTTCTTC. Variable domain in full (rest from reference TRBV7-9 and TRBJ2-1): DTGVSQNPRHKITKRGQNVTFRCDPISEHNRLYWYRQTLGQGPEFLTYFQNEAQLEKSRLLSDRFSAERPKGSFSTLEIQRTEQGDSAMYLCASSSRDRQNNEQFFGPGTRLTVL.

This sequence joins TRBV5-5 and TRBJ2-7; D is unresolved. This CDR3 comprises 15 residues. Trimming removed 1 base from V and 1 base from J, with 12 bases in between. Germline lookup yields CDR1 SGHKS and CDR2 YYEKEE (reference sequence). The DNA of the CDR3 is TGTGCCAGCAGCTTGTGGGGTCGTGGATCCTACGAGCAGTACTTC. It encodes CASSLWGRGSYEQYF.

The chain employs TRBV5-4 and TRBJ2-7; maybe TRBD1 (6 bases). In germline, CDR1 is SGHNT, CDR2 YYREEE (reference sequence). Deletions cut 0 bases from V and 2 bases from J, with 27 bases between. The CDR3 sequence is 20 residues long. The CDR3 DNA is TGTGCCAGCAGCTTGGCCGTTCTTGCAGGGGATTCGGTACTAACCTACGAGCAGTACTTC. Amino acid sequence: CASSLAVLAGDSVLTYEQYF.

Written as DNA, the CDR3 is TGTGCCAGCAGCACTGGTTCCGGGGAGCTGTTTTTT. This translates into CASSTGSGELFF. This sequence joins TRBV5-6 and TRBJ2-2; D is unresolved. The CDR3 length is 12 residues. Germline V gene sequence: CDR1 SGHDT, CDR2 YYEEEE. Trimming left V 4 bases short and J 6 bases short, with 7 bases between. The whole variable domain, remainder taken from reference TRBV5-6 and TRBJ2-2, is DAGVTQSPTHLIKTRGQQVTLRCSPKSGHDTVSWYQQALGQGPQFIFQYYEEEERQRGNFPDRFSGHQFPNYSSELNVNALLLGDSALYLCASSTGSGELFFGEGSRLTVL.

This clone was counted a few times. The V and J genes are TRBV7-8 and TRBJ2-3, with D possibly TRBD1 on 6 matching bases. Germline V gene sequence: CDR1 SGHVS, CDR2 FQNEAQ. V lost 3 bases, J lost 0 bases, and 16 bases lay in between. The CDR3 is 17 residues long. CDR3: CASSFPKLGASTDTQYF. CDR3 nucleotides: TGTGCCAGCAGCTTCCCAAAGTTGGGGGCTAGCACAGATACGCAGTATTTT. Supplemented by reference TRBV7-8 and TRBJ2-3, the full variable domain reads GAGVSQSPRYKVAKRGQDVALRCDPISGHVSLFWYQQALGQGPEFLTYFQNEAQLDKSGLPSDRFFAERPEGSVSTLKIQRTQQEDSAVYLCASSFPKLGASTDTQYFGPGTRLTVL.

The gene calls are TRBV6-5 and TRBJ2-2; D perhaps matches TRBD2 (6 bases). This CDR3 has 13 residues. Germline CDR1 and CDR2: MNHEY and SVGAGI. Trimming removed 6 bases at V and 5 bases at J, with 10 bases between. CDR3 sequence reads: CASSHGGTGELFF. As DNA, the CDR3 is TGTGCCAGCAGCCACGGGGGTACCGGGGAGCTGTTTTTT.

The V gene is TRBV5-1, the J gene TRBJ1-2; weak D call: TRBD1 (5 bases). This CDR3 has 15 amino acids. V was trimmed by 0 bases and J by 3 bases, leaving 12 bases between them. Germline V gene data show CDR1 as SGHRS and CDR2 as YFSETQ. As DNA, the CDR3 is TGCGCCAGCAGCTTGGGGCGGGGACGGGACTATGGCTACACCTTC. Its protein product is CASSLGRGRDYGYTF.

The chain carries TRBV19 and TRBJ2-7, with D possibly being TRBD1 (5 bases). Germline V gene data show CDR1 as LNHDA and CDR2 as SQIVND (reference sequence). V dropped 6 bases and J dropped 2 bases, with 23 bases sitting between them. CDR3 length: 17 amino acids. Here the CDR3 reads CASRPTLHRWGTYEQYF. DNA of the CDR3: TGTGCCAGTAGACCTACTCTCCATCGGTGGGGCACCTACGAGCAGTACTTC.

This rearrangement joins TRBV5-1 to TRBJ2-2, with D possibly being TRBD1 (5 bases). The germline V gene encodes CDR1 SGHRS and CDR2 YFSETQ. Between the trimmed V and J ends, which lost 4 bases and 0 bases, there was a span of 22 bases. There are 19 residues in the CDR3. The CDR3 spells CASSARLLGRPANTGELFF. The DNA for the CDR3 is TGCGCCAGCAGCGCCCGGCTTTTGGGGCGTCCCGCGAACACCGGGGAGCTGTTTTTT.

The rearrangement joins TRBV6-1 to TRBJ2-3; TRBD1 aligns across 7 bases. The CDR3 loop spans 14 amino acids. Germline values: CDR1 MNHNS, CDR2 SASEGT. Trimming removed 6 bases from V and 3 bases from J; junction bases left unmatched: 6. CDR3 loop: CASSRGQATDTQYF. The DNA of the CDR3 is TGTGCCAGCAGCCGAGGACAGGCTACAGATACGCAGTATTTT.

A few counts support this clone. The chain carries TRBV7-8 and TRBJ2-5; D possibly corresponds to TRBD2 (7 bases). The CDR3 runs 17 residues. The V gene's germline CDR1 is SGHVS and CDR2 FQNEAQ. Trimming took off 2 bases at V and 3 bases at J, with 19 bases between the two ends. CDR3 loop: CASSLRGRATNEETQYF. CDR3 in DNA: TGTGCCAGCAGCTTAAGGGGGAGGGCCACCAACGAAGAGACCCAGTACTTC.

The chain joins TRBV12-5 to TRBJ1-6; D might be TRBD1 (6 bases). The CDR3 loop spans 19 amino acids. Germline V gene data show CDR1 as LGHNT and CDR2 as FRNRAP. V was shortened by 0 bases and J by 2 bases, with 17 bases between the two germline ends. The CDR3 spells CASGLVLKWGTPYNSPLHF. In DNA form, the CDR3 reads TGTGCTAGTGGTTTGGTACTTAAGTGGGGGACACCCTATAATTCACCCCTCCACTTT.

This clone has more than one count but fewer than ten. The V and J genes are TRBV4-1 and TRBJ2-5; D might be TRBD1 (5 bases). Trimming stripped 0 bases from V and 5 bases from J, with 13 bases between. The CDR3 length is 15 residues. Germline CDR1 reads MGHRA; CDR2 reads YSYEKL. The CDR3 loop is CASSQDRLPGETQYF. CDR3 nucleotides: TGCGCCAGCAGCCAAGATAGGTTACCAGGGGAGACCCAGTACTTC.

The chain recombines TRBV28 with TRBJ2-5; possible D gene TRBD1, 6 bases. The germline V and J ends were trimmed by 1 base and 1 base, with 19 bases remaining between them. CDR1 is MDHEN and CDR2 is SYDVKM in the germline V gene. This CDR3 region has 18 residues. CDR3 in DNA: TGTGCCAGCAGTTTATTGACCTTTGGTGGGGGCGCCCAAGAGACCCAGTACTTC. It encodes CASSLLTFGGGAQETQYF.

The rearrangement links TRBV11-1 to TRBJ2-1; TRBD1 matches 9 bases. Unmatched junction bases numbered 7, after V lost 4 bases and J lost 6 bases. The CDR3 covers 15 residues. CDR1 and CDR2 (germline): SGHAT, FQDESV (reference sequence). This CDR3 is CASSSGTGPLNEQFF. The CDR3 region has the DNA TGTGCCAGCAGCTCCGGGACAGGGCCCCTCAATGAGCAGTTCTTC.

The V and J genes are TRBV6-4 and TRBJ1-1, with D hard to call. Trimming shortened V by 0 bases and J by 1 base, and 6 bases separated the two germline ends. The CDR3 consists of 14 residues. Germline V gives CDR1 MRHNA, CDR2 SNTAGT. This CDR3 reads CASSDSEGNTEAFF. DNA for the CDR3: TGTGCCAGCAGTGACTCAGAGGGGAACACTGAAGCTTTCTTT.

The genes are TRBV30 and TRBJ1-4; the D gene is possibly TRBD1 (6 bases). CDR1 GTSNPN and CDR2 SVGIG come from the germline V gene (reference sequence). Trimming took off 4 bases at V and 7 bases at J, with 13 bases between the two ends. CDR3 size: 13 residues. The CDR3 is CAWTPGGVEKLFF. CDR3 bases: TGTGCCTGGACCCCCGGGGGCGTTGAAAAACTGTTTTTT.

The chain has TRBV6-5 and TRBJ1-1; a possible D gene is TRBD1 (5 bases). There are 14 residues in the CDR3. The ends were cut back, 0 bases at V and 0 bases at J, with 5 bases in the middle. Per germline, CDR1 MNHEY and CDR2 SVGAGI. The CDR3, as DNA: TGTGCCAGCAGTTACTCGGGGGTGAACACTGAAGCTTTCTTT. Amino acids: CASSYSGVNTEAFF.

This clone appeared once. The chain is built from TRBV4-1 and TRBJ1-1, with D uncertain. CDR3 length: 15 residues. Trimming pared 3 bases from V and 11 bases from J, leaving 22 bases between. The germline V gene encodes CDR1 MGHRA and CDR2 YSYEKL. The CDR3 DNA is TGCGCCAGCAGCCAGTCACCCTCTTCGACGCTTGAGGCTTTCTTT. This gives the protein CASSQSPSSTLEAFF.

This sequence joins TRBV30 and TRBJ1-6, with a weak D call TRBD1 (5 bases). Germline values: CDR1 GTSNPN, CDR2 SVGIG (reference sequence). The CDR3 covers 12 residues. V was cut by 0 bases and J by 9 bases, with 6 bases left in between. The CDR3 here is CAWSVDSSPLHF. CDR3 DNA: TGTGCCTGGAGTGTCGACAGTTCACCCCTCCACTTT.

This chain joins TRBV30 and TRBJ2-7; the D gene could be TRBD1 or TRBD2 (5 bases each). V lost 6 bases to trimming and J lost 2 bases, with 17 bases between them. There are 14 residues in the CDR3. In germline, CDR1 is GTSNPN, CDR2 SVGIG (reference sequence). The CDR3 region has the DNA TGTGCCTGCAGACGAGCGGACAACACCTACGAGCAGTACTTC. This translates into CACRRADNTYEQYF.

The V call is TRBV4-1, the J call TRBJ2-5, with D possibly TRBD1 on 5 matching bases. The CDR3 runs to 17 residues. Per germline, CDR1 MGHRA and CDR2 YSYEKL. The V gene lost 5 bases and the J gene lost 1 base, with 20 bases spanning the gap. CDR3 amino acids: CASSFGTGSVRQETQYF. CDR3 in DNA: TGCGCCAGCAGCTTCGGTACAGGATCAGTGCGCCAAGAGACCCAGTACTTC.

The V gene is TRBV9, the J gene TRBJ2-1; 9 nucleotides agree with TRBD2. The CDR3 has 18 residues. V dropped 0 bases and J dropped 3; count of bases not matched to a gene: 10. CDR1 and CDR2 from the germline V gene are SGDLS and YYNGEE. Here the CDR3 DNA reads TGTGCCAGCAGCGTAGCCCGCGGGGGGGCCGGTTTCTACAATGAGCAGTTCTTC. Residues: CASSVARGGAGFYNEQFF.

The chain joins TRBV19 to TRBJ2-3; maybe TRBD2 (6 bases). Looked up from germline, CDR1 is LNHDA and CDR2 is SQIVND (reference sequence). The CDR3 spans 15 residues. Trimming cost V 2 bases and J 0 bases, with 9 bases left between them. The CDR3 DNA is TGTGCCAGTAGTATAAGCGGGCGGAGCACAGATACGCAGTATTTT. Amino acid sequence: CASSISGRSTDTQYF.

This clone was seen more than once but under ten times. This chain uses TRBV5-1 with TRBJ2-5, with D tentatively TRBD2 (5 bases). The CDR3 is 12 residues long. V lost 4 bases, J lost 4 bases, and 8 bases lay in between. Looked up from germline, CDR1 is SGHRS and CDR2 is YFSETQ. CDR3 in amino acids: CASSPRGETQYF. The DNA for the CDR3 is TGCGCCAGCAGCCCCCGGGGAGAGACCCAGTACTTC.

This clone was counted a single time. The rearrangement links TRBV4-1 to TRBJ1-1; a weak D match, TRBD1 (5 bases). Germline CDR1 is MGHRA and CDR2 is YSYEKL. The CDR3 is 14 amino acids. V was clipped by 2 bases and J by 1 base, with 8 bases between them. The CDR3 coding sequence is TGCGCCAGCAGCCAACCGGGACGGAACACTGAAGCTTTCTTT. It codes for CASSQPGRNTEAFF.

The chain combines TRBV6-1 with TRBJ2-1; D is undetermined. The CDR3 spans 15 residues. The V end lost 11 bases, the J end lost 5 bases, and 22 bases lay between the germline ends. Germline V gene data show CDR1 as MNHNS and CDR2 as SASEGT. CDR3 in amino acids: CAGISPTGENNEQFF. In DNA, the CDR3 is TGTGCCGGAATATCCCCGACTGGAGAAAACAATGAGCAGTTCTTC.